The 25 T cell receptor beta chains reported below all come from one sample, sequenced in a study of STAT5B mutations in CD4+ large granular lymphocyte leukemia. Measured with immunoSEQ multiplex PCR; TCRdb has only the in-frame clones, and not every one. The sample has 30,000 to 35,000 clones, approximately 89% seen once. Sequenced material: CD4+ T cells from blood buffy coats. These receptors all stem from a human donor in good health.

V is TRBV19 and J is TRBJ2-2; TRBD2 matches 8 bases. CDR3 length: 15 amino acids. Germline V gene lookup returns CDR1 LNHDA and CDR2 SQIVND (reference sequence). V shed 7 bases and J 6 bases; nucleotides not matched to a gene: 10. CDR3 sequence: CASTLSGSFAGELFF. The CDR3 DNA is TGTGCCAGTACTCTCAGCGGGAGTTTCGCCGGGGAGCTGTTTTTT. The full variable domain, its missing parts supplied by reference TRBV19 and TRBJ2-2, is DGGITQSPKYLFRKEGQNVTLSCEQNLNHDAMYWYRQDPGQGLRLIYYSQIVNDFQKGDIAEGYSVSREKKESFPLTVTSAQKNPTAFYLCASTLSGSFAGELFFGEGSRLTVL.

The chain links TRBV19 to TRBJ1-2; no clear D gene. CDR3 length equals 13 residues. The V and J ends lost 1 base and 8 bases respectively, with 11 bases between them. In germline, CDR1 is LNHDA, CDR2 SQIVND (reference sequence). The CDR3 sequence is CASSIGQLRGYTF. The DNA for the CDR3 is TGTGCCAGTAGTATAGGACAACTAAGGGGCTACACCTTC.

The V gene is TRBV18, the J gene TRBJ2-7, with D unresolved. V was pared by 1 base and J by 0 bases, with 7 bases between. Germline values: CDR1 KGHSH, CDR2 LQKENI. The CDR3 has 14 residues. CDR3 nucleotides: TGTGCCAGCTCACCACAGGTCCCCTCCTACGAGCAGTACTTC. The encoded protein is CASSPQVPSYEQYF.

The CDR3: CASSRDLSSYEQYF. CDR3 DNA sequence: TGTGCCAGCAGTAGGGACCTCAGTTCCTACGAGCAGTACTTC. V and J are TRBV6-5 and TRBJ2-7; D is perhaps TRBD1 or TRBD2 (5 bases each). The V end lost 5 bases, the J end lost 1 base, and 12 bases lay between the germline ends. Germline V gives CDR1 MNHEY, CDR2 SVGAGI. The length of the CDR3 is 14 residues.

V is TRBV18 and J is TRBJ1-1; D gene ambiguous. Germline CDR1 and CDR2: KGHSH and LQKENI. V shed 0 bases and J shed 5 bases, with 13 bases lying between them. This CDR3 spans 15 amino acids. CDR3 in amino acids: CASSPPLGPGTEAFF. The CDR3 region has the DNA TGTGCCAGCTCACCACCTCTCGGGCCCGGGACTGAAGCTTTCTTT. The entire variable domain, with the rest obtained from reference TRBV18 and TRBJ1-1, is as follows: NAGVMQNPRHLVRRRGQEARLRCSPMKGHSHVYWYRQLPEEGLKFMVYLQKENIIDESGMPKERFSAEFPKEGPSILRIQQVVRGDSAAYFCASSPPLGPGTEAFFGQGTRLTVV.

The chain uses TRBV7-8 and TRBJ2-1; D is unclear. V dropped 3 bases and J dropped 6 bases, with 6 bases sitting between them. There are 12 residues in the CDR3. In germline, CDR1 is SGHVS, CDR2 FQNEAQ. The CDR3 spells CASSLPLNEQFF. The CDR3 nucleotides are TGTGCCAGCAGCTTGCCGCTCAATGAGCAGTTCTTC.

This clone was counted only a few times. The chain links TRBV7-2 to TRBJ2-3, with D possibly TRBD2 on 6 matching bases. V gave up 1 base and J gave up 4 bases, with 12 bases separating them. The CDR3 totals 15 residues. The V gene's germline CDR1 is SGHTA and CDR2 FQGNSA. CDR3 sequence (DNA): TGTGCCAGCAGCTTAGAGGGGTGGGGGGCAGATACGCAGTATTTT. This gives the protein CASSLEGWGADTQYF.

The V and J genes are TRBV28 and TRBJ1-2; D is perhaps TRBD1 (6 bases). V was pared by 2 bases and J by 4 bases, with 11 bases between. The CDR3 covers 14 residues. The V gene's germline CDR1 is MDHEN and CDR2 SYDVKM. CDR3: CASSLVQGIYGYTF. The CDR3 DNA follows: TGTGCCAGCAGTTTAGTACAGGGAATCTATGGCTACACCTTC.

The chain employs TRBV7-2 and TRBJ2-5; D perhaps matches TRBD2 (6 bases). V was cut by 4 bases and J by 0 bases, with 15 bases left in between. CDR1 is SGHTA and CDR2 is FQGNSA in the germline V gene. The CDR3 spans 16 residues. CDR3 residues: CASSWRARGNQETQYF. The CDR3 DNA follows: TGTGCCAGCAGCTGGAGGGCCCGAGGGAACCAAGAGACCCAGTACTTC.

This clone turned up a few times. This chain connects TRBV19 to TRBJ2-7; 10 positions agree with TRBD2. With V trimmed by 2 bases and J by 2 bases, 9 bases remained unmatched. The CDR3 length is 17 residues. Germline CDR1 reads LNHDA; CDR2 reads SQIVND (reference sequence). The CDR3 region is CASSINGGTSETYEQYF. In DNA, the CDR3 is TGTGCCAGTAGTATAAACGGGGGGACTAGCGAGACCTACGAGCAGTACTTC. The full variable domain, completed using reference TRBV19 and TRBJ2-7, is DGGITQSPKYLFRKEGQNVTLSCEQNLNHDAMYWYRQDPGQGLRLIYYSQIVNDFQKGDIAEGYSVSREKKESFPLTVTSAQKNPTAFYLCASSINGGTSETYEQYFGPGTRLTVT.

The chain joins TRBV18 to TRBJ1-3; D unclear. The CDR3 contains 16 residues. Germline CDR1 is KGHSH and CDR2 is LQKENI. The V gene lost 3 bases and the J gene lost 0 bases, with 12 bases spanning the gap. The CDR3 region is CASSPVDVSSGNTIYF. The DNA of the CDR3 is TGTGCCAGCTCACCCGTCGACGTTAGCTCTGGAAACACCATATATTTT.

This clone was recorded once. This chain links TRBV9 with TRBJ1-2; D unclear. Germline loops: CDR1 SGDLS, CDR2 YYNGEE. This CDR3 comprises 13 residues. The V end lost 0 bases, the J end lost 8 bases, and 11 bases lay between the germline ends. The CDR3 region has the DNA TGTGCCAGCAGCGTAGCTATCGGCGGGGGCTACACCTTC. Translated: CASSVAIGGGYTF.

The V and J genes are TRBV7-3 and TRBJ2-1; 8 bases match TRBD2. Germline V lookup: CDR1 SGHTA, CDR2 FQGTGA. J lost 9 bases, V lost 5 bases, and 15 bases had no gene match. The CDR3 sequence is 16 residues long. The CDR3 DNA follows: TGTGCCAGCAGCCCCTCCGCGCTAGCGGGTAACGGTGAGCAGTTCTTC. It codes for CASSPSALAGNGEQFF.

The rearrangement joins TRBV15 to TRBJ2-1; no definite D call. Germline V gives CDR1 LNHNV, CDR2 YYDKDF (reference sequence). Deletions cut 0 bases from V and 6 bases from J, with 24 bases between. There are 19 residues in the CDR3. DNA for the CDR3: TGTGCCACCAGCAGAGAAACCCGCCCCTTGGCTAAATACTGCAATGAGCAGTTCTTC. Encoded protein: CATSRETRPLAKYCNEQFF.

The rearrangement joins TRBV5-1 to TRBJ2-2; weak D call: TRBD2 (6 bases). Germline values: CDR1 SGHRS, CDR2 YFSETQ. This CDR3 spans 17 amino acids. V lost 1 base to trimming and J lost 5 bases, with 18 bases between them. In nucleotides, the CDR3 is TGCGCCAGCAGCTTGCGGTCGGCGGGGACGGGGACCGGGGAGCTGTTTTTT. It encodes CASSLRSAGTGTGELFF.

The V and J genes are TRBV9 and TRBJ2-3; TRBD2 agrees at 16 bases. The germline CDR1 and CDR2 sequences are SGDLS and YYNGEE. The length of the CDR3 is 17 residues. V lost 4 bases to trimming and J lost 2 bases; unmatched junction nucleotides: 4. The CDR3 nucleotides are TGTGCCAGCAGCATCGGGACTAGCGGGGGGGTCACAGATACGCAGTATTTT. It codes for CASSIGTSGGVTDTQYF.

The rearrangement links TRBV6-1 to TRBJ2-6; D perhaps matches TRBD2 (5 bases). The CDR3 is made up of 15 amino acids. Germline V gene sequence: CDR1 MNHNS, CDR2 SASEGT. Trimming left V 7 bases short and J 1 base short, with 11 bases between. The CDR3 sequence: CASKDLSSGANVLTF. In DNA form, the CDR3 reads TGTGCCAGCAAGGACTTGTCTTCTGGGGCCAACGTCCTGACTTTC.

The chain carries TRBV5-4 and TRBJ1-1; perhaps TRBD1 as D (5 bases). The CDR3 is 15 amino acids. The V and J ends lost 4 bases and 1 base respectively, with 14 bases between them. Germline V lookup: CDR1 SGHNT, CDR2 YYREEE (reference sequence). The CDR3 sequence: CASSPGGRQNTEAFF. The CDR3 DNA reads TGTGCCAGCAGCCCGGGGGGACGGCAGAACACTGAAGCTTTCTTT.

The chain couples TRBV6-5 to TRBJ2-5; TRBD2 matches 9 bases. Germline V gene sequence: CDR1 MNHEY, CDR2 SVGAGI. This CDR3 is 14 amino acids long. Trimming cost V 2 bases and J 5 bases; bases outside gene matches: 3. The CDR3 reads CASSYLAGRETQYF. The CDR3 DNA follows: TGTGCCAGCAGTTACCTAGCGGGGCGGGAGACCCAGTACTTC.

This clone turned up a few times. J is TRBJ1-2 and V is TRBV6-5; D is possibly TRBD1 (6 bases). The germline CDR1 and CDR2 sequences are MNHEY and SVGAGI. Trimming shortened V by 6 bases and J by 5 bases, and 16 bases separated the two germline ends. The CDR3 extends over 14 amino acids. CDR3 DNA: TGTGCCAGCAGGGGGGGGGCGGAGAAGTATGGCTACACCTTC. It translates to CASRGGAEKYGYTF.

The V and J genes are TRBV7-8 and TRBJ1-4; weak D call: TRBD1 (5 bases). This CDR3 spans 14 amino acids. V was shortened by 2 bases and J by 8 bases, with 12 bases between the two germline ends. Per germline, CDR1 SGHVS and CDR2 FQNEAQ. CDR3 in amino acids: CASSLLRGEEKLFF. The CDR3 DNA is TGTGCCAGCAGCTTATTAAGGGGCGAAGAAAAACTGTTTTTT.

This clone occurred once. The chain is built from TRBV6-5 and TRBJ1-2; D may be TRBD1 (6 bases). Looked up from germline, CDR1 is MNHEY and CDR2 is SVGAGI. Between the trimmed V and J ends, which lost 7 bases and 8 bases, there was a span of 20 bases. The CDR3 totals 14 residues. The CDR3 DNA follows: TGTGCCAGCAACAACCCCGGGCTCCAGGGGGGCTACACCTTC. Translating it yields CASNNPGLQGGYTF.

The V and J genes are TRBV7-9 and TRBJ2-1; TRBD1 matches at 8 bases. The V gene's germline CDR1 is SEHNR and CDR2 FQNEAQ (reference sequence). The ends lost 3 bases at V and 1 base at J; junction bases unmatched: 5. There are 16 residues in the CDR3. DNA for the CDR3: TGTGCCAGCAGCTTCGGACAGGGCTTGTCCTACAATGAGCAGTTCTTC. This sequence encodes CASSFGQGLSYNEQFF.

The chain employs TRBV19 and TRBJ2-5; TRBD1 is a possible D gene (5 bases). The V gene lost 5 bases and the J gene lost 1 base, with 11 bases spanning the gap. Looked up from germline, CDR1 is LNHDA and CDR2 is SQIVND (reference sequence). The CDR3 spans 14 residues. The CDR3 region has the DNA TGTGCCAGTAGTGCCCCACAGGTCCAAGAGACCCAGTACTTC. It translates to CASSAPQVQETQYF.

The chain couples TRBV4-3 to TRBJ1-6; unclear D gene. V was pared by 5 bases and J by 9 bases, with 11 bases between. The CDR3 is 13 amino acids. Germline CDR1 is LGHNA and CDR2 is YSLEER. This chain's CDR3 is CASSFFGRSPLHF. CDR3 in DNA: TGCGCCAGCAGCTTCTTTGGTCGTTCACCCCTCCACTTT.